Described below is a single T cell receptor beta chain sequence and its context. Its antigen is unidentified. The record originates from a study of lymphopenia after photon versus proton radiotherapy. Study findings and constraints: Survival link was tested only in deceased patients; proton benefit remains a possibility. Proton therapy kept repertoires fairly stable, unlike photons, which gained effector/memory cells.

Using immunoSEQ multiplex PCR, the repertoire was profiled, and TCRdb retains in-frame clones only, with some absent. The repertoire holds 35,000 to 45,000 clones, with 85% as singletons. V gave up 2 bases and J gave up 5 bases; unmatched junction bases: 12. The CDR3 has 17 amino acids. CDR1 and CDR2 (germline): SGHRS, YFSETQ. The starting material was peripheral blood, obtained from a patient treated with photon-based radiotherapy. The clonotype originates from a man in his fifties or sixties with gastric cancer. J is TRBJ2-3 and V is TRBV5-1; 9 bases match TRBD2. CDR3 protein: CASSFVGTSIVRDTQYF. The CDR3 DNA reads as TGCGCCAGCAGCTTTGTGGGGACTAGCATAGTAAGAGATACGCAGTATTTT.